The 29 T cell receptor beta chains reported below all come from one sample, sequenced in a study of blood T cell repertoires in COVID-19. Assay used: immunoSEQ multiplex PCR; TCRdb lists only in-frame clones, some missing. The sample consists of 36,000 or so clones, almost 90% of them appearing once. The sequencing input was peripheral blood. These receptor sequences come from a woman aged 70-85 years with active COVID-19.

The gene calls are TRBV19 and TRBJ1-4; TRBD1 agrees at 9 bases. This CDR3 is 16 amino acids long. The germline V gene has CDR1 LNHDA and CDR2 SQIVND (reference sequence). Trimming at V came to 1 base and at J to 8 bases, leaving 8 bases not matched to a gene. In DNA, the CDR3 is TGTGCCAGTAGTATAGTCTTGGGACAGGGAAACGAAAAACTGTTTTTT. This translates into CASSIVLGQGNEKLFF.

This sequence joins TRBV11-3 and TRBJ2-4; D is perhaps TRBD1 (6 bases). The CDR3 has 16 amino acids. V dropped 5 bases and J dropped 0 bases, with 14 bases sitting between them. In germline, CDR1 is SGHNT, CDR2 YENEEA. Written as DNA, the CDR3 is TGTGCCAGCAGCGTGAGTCAGACAGGAGCCAAAAACATTCAGTACTTC. It yields the protein CASSVSQTGAKNIQYF.

The rearrangement joins TRBV29-1 to TRBJ2-5; TRBD1 is a possible D gene (5 bases). This CDR3 contains 17 residues. V was pared by 0 bases and J by 2 bases, with 19 bases between. Germline assignment: CDR1 SQVTM and CDR2 ANQGSEA. CDR3 region: CSVEEDGLAGRQETQYF. In DNA, the CDR3 is TGCAGCGTTGAAGAGGACGGTTTGGCAGGGCGACAAGAGACCCAGTACTTC.

The chain has TRBV6-5 and TRBJ2-7; D perhaps matches TRBD2 (5 bases). Trimming took off 2 bases at V and 4 bases at J, with 12 bases between the two ends. CDR3 length: 14 amino acids. The V gene's germline CDR1 is MNHEY and CDR2 SVGAGI. In DNA form, the CDR3 reads TGTGCCAGCAGTTACCTGGGAGTTCGTTACGAGCAGTACTTC. Protein: CASSYLGVRYEQYF.

This chain joins TRBV7-3 and TRBJ2-3, with D possibly TRBD2 on 6 matching bases. The germline V and J ends were trimmed by 6 bases and 0 bases, with 7 bases remaining between them. There are 13 residues in the CDR3. Germline CDR1 SGHTA, CDR2 FQGTGA. The CDR3 DNA follows: TGTGCCAGCAGTCTAGCGAGCACAGATACGCAGTATTTT. Translated: CASSLASTDTQYF.

The chain combines TRBV6-5 with TRBJ2-3; no reliable D call. V was trimmed by 10 bases and J by 4 bases, leaving 15 bases between them. CDR3 length: 13 residues. Germline CDR1 MNHEY, CDR2 SVGAGI. CDR3 region: CATSDNAADTQYF. CDR3 nucleotide sequence: TGTGCCACCTCAGATAACGCCGCAGATACGCAGTATTTT.

This chain uses TRBV7-8 with TRBJ2-5, with no clear D. The CDR3 length is 14 residues. Germline V lookup: CDR1 SGHVS, CDR2 FQNEAQ. V lost 3 bases, J lost 3 bases, and 11 bases lay in between. For the CDR3, the DNA is TGTGCCAGCAGCTTTGTTCGCGGAGAAGAGACCCAGTACTTC. It codes for CASSFVRGEETQYF. The variable domain in full, with the rest retrieved from reference TRBV7-8 and TRBJ2-5, is GAGVSQSPRYKVAKRGQDVALRCDPISGHVSLFWYQQALGQGPEFLTYFQNEAQLDKSGLPSDRFFAERPEGSVSTLKIQRTQQEDSAVYLCASSFVRGEETQYFGPGTRLLVL.

The V and J genes are TRBV28 and TRBJ1-1; 9 bases are shared with TRBD1. Germline loops: CDR1 MDHEN, CDR2 SYDVKM. V gave up 10 bases and J gave up 4 bases; unmatched junction bases: 13. CDR3 length: 15 amino acids. CDR3 in amino acids: CATLGTGTGSTEAFF. The CDR3, as DNA: TGTGCCACCTTAGGTACCGGGACAGGGAGCACTGAAGCTTTCTTT.

V is TRBV5-6 and J is TRBJ2-3; no clear D. Germline V CDR1 and CDR2: SGHDT, YYEEEE. Trimming pared 4 bases from V and 0 bases from J, leaving 21 bases between. The CDR3 consists of 18 residues. CDR3 region: CASSRPQGVAQSTDTQYF. The CDR3 DNA reads TGTGCCAGCAGCCGCCCTCAAGGAGTAGCCCAAAGCACAGATACGCAGTATTTT.

The chain links TRBV4-1 to TRBJ2-3, with 10 bases lining up with TRBD2. The V and J ends lost 0 bases and 4 bases, in that order; junction bases with no gene match: 7. CDR1 is MGHRA and CDR2 is YSYEKL in the germline V gene. This CDR3 comprises 17 residues. The chain's CDR3 is CASSQETSGDFPDTQYF. The CDR3 region has the DNA TGCGCCAGCAGCCAAGAAACTAGCGGGGATTTTCCAGATACGCAGTATTTT.

The chain couples TRBV1 to TRBJ2-7; the table's D call, TRBD1, was not checked against the DNA. TRBV1 is a known pseudogene. This CDR3 is 13 amino acids long. The CDR3 coding sequence is TGCACCAGCAGCCCCTGTCAGGGATACGAGCAGTACTTC. Protein product: CTSSPCQGYEQYF.

The chain carries TRBV6-6 and TRBJ2-7, with a weak D call TRBD1 (6 bases). Between the trimmed V and J ends, which lost 6 bases and 8 bases, there was a span of 14 bases. The CDR3 is made up of 12 amino acids. Germline lookup yields CDR1 MNHNY and CDR2 SVGAGI (reference sequence). Here the CDR3 reads CASSQDRSQQYF. In DNA form, the CDR3 reads TGTGCCAGCAGCCAAGACAGGAGTCAGCAGTACTTC.

The chain couples TRBV5-5 to TRBJ1-2; possibly TRBD1 for D (6 bases). This CDR3 has 13 residues. Looked up from germline, CDR1 is SGHKS and CDR2 is YYEKEE (reference sequence). V lost 4 bases, J lost 5 bases, and 12 bases lay in between. The chain's CDR3 is CASSTGDRYGYTF. CDR3 nucleotide sequence: TGTGCCAGCAGCACCGGCGACAGGTATGGCTACACCTTC. Full variable domain (rest looked up from reference TRBV5-5 and TRBJ1-2): DAGVTQSPTHLIKTRGQQVTLRCSPISGHKSVSWYQQVLGQGPQFIFQYYEKEERGRGNFPDRFSARQFPNYSSELNVNALLLGDSALYLCASSTGDRYGYTFGSGTRLTVV.

The V gene is TRBV7-8, the J gene TRBJ1-1, with 9 bases that match TRBD1. Germline lookup yields CDR1 SGHVS and CDR2 FQNEAQ. J was trimmed by 1 base and V by 5 bases; bases with no gene match: 5. This CDR3 region has 15 residues. CDR3 coding DNA: TGTGCCAGCAGCCTGGGGACAGGGTGGAACACTGAAGCTTTCTTT. This gives the protein CASSLGTGWNTEAFF.

In DNA, the CDR3 is TGTGCCAGCAGTTCTGAGTGGGGCAGTTACGAGCAGTACTTC. It specifies CASSSEWGSYEQYF. The V call is TRBV6-5, the J call TRBJ2-7, with D perhaps matching TRBD1 (5 bases). Looked up from germline, CDR1 is MNHEY and CDR2 is SVGAGI. This CDR3 region has 14 residues. Trimming left V 4 bases short and J 4 bases short, with 14 bases between.

This sequence joins TRBV7-7 and TRBJ2-7; D is perhaps TRBD2 (6 bases). Germline lookup yields CDR1 SSHAT and CDR2 FNYEAQ (reference sequence). The V end was cut by 5 bases, the J end by 4 bases, with 12 bases between. The CDR3 runs 13 residues. In DNA, the CDR3 is TGTGCCAGCAGCGCGGGACTTCAATACGAGCAGTACTTC. Its protein product is CASSAGLQYEQYF.

This clone was picked up a small number of times. The chain has TRBV15 and TRBJ2-3, with 15 bases lining up with TRBD2. This CDR3 has 16 amino acids. Trimming cost V 5 bases and J 5 bases; bases outside gene matches: 5. Germline V lookup: CDR1 LNHNV, CDR2 YYDKDF (reference sequence). The CDR3 nucleotides are TGTGCCACCAGCTCTGGACTAGCGGGGGGGCGAGATACGCAGTATTTT. This gives the protein CATSSGLAGGRDTQYF.

This clone was seen a single time. The chain is built from TRBV28 and TRBJ1-5, with D possibly being TRBD1 (6 bases). Deletions cut 3 bases from V and 0 bases from J, with 15 bases between. CDR1 is MDHEN, CDR2 SYDVKM, per germline. The CDR3 contains 17 residues. CDR3: CASSLLDSPYSNQPQHF. The CDR3 region has the DNA TGTGCCAGCAGTTTGCTGGACAGCCCCTATAGCAATCAGCCCCAGCATTTT.

V and J are TRBV19 and TRBJ1-5; D gene ambiguous. This CDR3 comprises 15 residues. Per germline, CDR1 LNHDA and CDR2 SQIVND (reference sequence). V dropped 3 bases and J dropped 0 bases, with 9 bases sitting between them. CDR3 in amino acids: CASSILGNSNQPQHF. The CDR3 nucleotides read TGTGCCAGTAGTATCTTGGGCAATAGCAATCAGCCCCAGCATTTT.

This clone was counted once. The chain uses TRBV15 and TRBJ2-3; D gene uncertain. The CDR3 extends over 16 amino acids. The V gene's germline CDR1 is LNHNV and CDR2 YYDKDF (reference sequence). Trimming took 1 base from V and 2 from J, leaving 13 bases between them. The CDR3 spells CATSRGGYTPTDTQYF. The CDR3, as DNA: TGTGCCACCAGCAGAGGCGGATACACCCCCACAGATACGCAGTATTTT. Supplemented by reference TRBV15 and TRBJ2-3, the full variable domain reads DAMVIQNPRYQVTQFGKPVTLSCSQTLNHNVMYWYQQKSSQAPKLLFHYYDKDFNNEADTPDNFQSRRPNTSFCFLDIRSPGLGDTAMYLCATSRGGYTPTDTQYFGPGTRLTVL.

V and J are TRBV7-2 and TRBJ2-3; no clear D gene. V lost 4 bases and J 0 bases, leaving 5 bases between the germline ends. This CDR3 is built from 13 residues. Germline V gene data show CDR1 as SGHTA and CDR2 as FQGNSA. For the CDR3, the DNA is TGTGCCAGCAGCTCTACTAGCACAGATACGCAGTATTTT. The encoded protein is CASSSTSTDTQYF.

The chain carries TRBV5-5 and TRBJ2-3, with 10 bases fitting TRBD1. V gave up 0 bases and J gave up 6 bases; unmatched junction bases: 1. This CDR3 comprises 14 residues. CDR1 SGHKS and CDR2 YYEKEE come from the germline V gene (reference sequence). The CDR3 DNA reads as TGTGCCAGCAGCTTGGGACAGGGGGCCGATACGCAGTATTTT. Residues: CASSLGQGADTQYF.

This sequence joins TRBV4-1 and TRBJ2-5, with 11 nucleotides matching TRBD2. J gave up 4 bases and V 3 bases, and 10 bases lay outside the gene matches. The germline gives CDR1 MGHRA, CDR2 YSYEKL. The CDR3 consists of 17 residues. The CDR3, as DNA: TGCGCCAGCAGCCAGGGGTTCCTAGCGGGGGGCGTAGAGACCCAGTACTTC. It yields the protein CASSQGFLAGGVETQYF.

V gene TRBV9 combines with J gene TRBJ1-6; D gene unclear. This CDR3 is 14 amino acids long. Trimming pared 7 bases from V and 3 bases from J, leaving 11 bases between. In germline, CDR1 is SGDLS, CDR2 YYNGEE. Here the CDR3 DNA reads TGTGCCAGCGGGCAGGCCAACTATAATTCACCCCTCCACTTT. This encodes CASGQANYNSPLHF.

This clone was counted a single time. The gene calls are TRBV12-3 or TRBV12-4 and TRBJ1-2; 8 nucleotides align to TRBD1. The CDR3 length is 13 residues. With 5 bases clipped from V and 8 bases from J, the junction kept 7 bases outside the gene matches. DNA for the CDR3: TGTGCCAGCAGTCTTCAGGGGGCGGGAGGCTACACCTTC. Protein product: CASSLQGAGGYTF.

This sequence joins TRBV11-2 and TRBJ2-7; D unclear. Trimming took off 5 bases at V and 9 bases at J, with 17 bases between the two ends. The CDR3 extends over 13 amino acids. CDR1 and CDR2 (germline): SGHAT, FQNNGV. The CDR3 spells CASSSRGRPGQYF. As DNA, the CDR3 is TGTGCCAGCAGCAGTAGAGGCCGACCTGGGCAGTACTTC.

This sequence joins TRBV30 and TRBJ2-7, with TRBD1 matching over 7 bases. Germline trimming cut 1 base from V and 6 bases from J; bases unmatched to any gene: 3. This CDR3 has 12 amino acids. CDR1 and CDR2 from the germline V gene are GTSNPN and SVGIG (reference sequence). CDR3 coding DNA: TGTGCCTGGAGTGGACAGGGTGGCGAGCAGTACTTC. This encodes CAWSGQGGEQYF.

This sequence joins TRBV30 and TRBJ1-3, with 7 positions matching TRBD1. The trim removed 4 bases at V and 4 bases at J, leaving 10 bases unmatched. Germline-derived CDR1 and CDR2 are GTSNPN and SVGIG (reference sequence). This CDR3 is 15 amino acids long. The CDR3 here is CAWKAGTEVGNTIYF. The CDR3 DNA sequence: TGTGCCTGGAAAGCCGGGACAGAGGTAGGAAACACCATATATTTT.

The gene calls are TRBV3-1 (or the pseudogene TRBV3-2) and TRBJ2-7; 7 bases fit TRBD2. Trimming removed 4 bases from V and 6 bases from J; junction bases left unmatched: 3. Germline V CDR1 and CDR2: LGHDT, YNNKEL (reference sequence). This CDR3 is built from 12 residues. The CDR3 protein is CASSLREGEQYF. Here the CDR3 DNA reads TGTGCCAGCAGCCTCAGGGAGGGCGAGCAGTACTTC.